The present T cell receptor (beta chain) was sequenced within a study of radiotherapy plus CTLA-4 blockade in lung cancer. Profiling relied on immunoSEQ multiplex PCR, and the TCRdb table lists in-frame clones only, not all of them. The data hold 55,000 to 65,000 clones, with approximately 76% observed a single time. The sample consisted of peripheral blood, taken from a patient treated with radiotherapy plus ipilimumab. This TCR was sampled from a human donor with non-small cell lung cancer who had a complete response to radiotherapy plus ipilimumab.

The CDR3 loop is CSVLGRGDTEAFF. The CDR3 DNA is TGCAGCGTGTTGGGCAGGGGGGACACTGAAGCTTTCTTT. This chain joins TRBV29-1 and TRBJ1-1, with 7 bases matching TRBD1. This CDR3 is 13 amino acids long. Germline V gene sequence: CDR1 SQVTM, CDR2 ANQGSEA. V lost 6 bases to trimming and J lost 3 bases; unmatched junction nucleotides: 7.